These 8 T cell receptor beta chains share one sample of origin, sequenced in a study of blood T cell repertoires in COVID-19. Only in-frame clones appear in the TCRdb table, and some are missing; sequencing was by immunoSEQ multiplex PCR. Of 330,000 or so clones listed, less than 90% were seen once; the top ten hold 3%. Sequencing input: PBMCs or T cells enriched from blood (not recorded which). These receptors all stem from a woman in her thirties who had recovered from COVID-19.

The V gene is TRBV18, the J gene TRBJ2-7; 7 bases are shared with TRBD1. V was clipped by 4 bases and J by 0 bases; unmatched bases: 6. The germline V gene encodes CDR1 KGHSH and CDR2 LQKENI. CDR3 length: 15 residues. CDR3 loop: CASSLLTGSSYEQYF. CDR3 bases: TGTGCCAGCTCACTTTTGACAGGGAGCTCCTACGAGCAGTACTTC.

The chain couples TRBV6-5 to TRBJ2-7, with TRBD2 matching over 12 bases. Trimming cost V 10 bases and J 7 bases; bases outside gene matches: 8. CDR3 length: 13 amino acids. Germline lookup yields CDR1 MNHEY and CDR2 SVGAGI. CDR3 nucleotide sequence: TGTGCCACCAGGACTAGCGGGGTTAGGGAGCAGTACTTC. Translation: CATRTSGVREQYF.

This clone was detected once. V is TRBV24-1 and J is TRBJ2-1; 7 nucleotides match TRBD2. The germline gives CDR1 KGHDR, CDR2 SFDVKD. V lost 3 bases, J lost 6 bases, and 16 bases stayed unmatched. The CDR3 loop spans 18 amino acids. The CDR3, as DNA: TGTGCCACCAGTGATCTTCCCGTGAAAGACGGGGGGTCCAATGAGCAGTTCTTC. This gives the protein CATSDLPVKDGGSNEQFF.

The rearrangement uses TRBV19 and TRBJ1-5, with TRBD1 matching over 10 bases. The CDR3 covers 14 residues. The germline CDR1 and CDR2 sequences are LNHDA and SQIVND (reference sequence). V shed 6 bases and J 2 bases; nucleotides not matched to a gene: 1. CDR3: CASRGTGGNQPQHF. As DNA, the CDR3 is TGTGCCAGTAGAGGGACAGGGGGCAATCAGCCCCAGCATTTT. The full variable domain, in which reference TRBV19 and TRBJ1-5 provide the parts outside the CDR3, is DGGITQSPKYLFRKEGQNVTLSCEQNLNHDAMYWYRQDPGQGLRLIYYSQIVNDFQKGDIAEGYSVSREKKESFPLTVTSAQKNPTAFYLCASRGTGGNQPQHFGDGTRLSIL.

The chain links TRBV3-1 (or the pseudogene TRBV3-2) to TRBJ2-5; D may be TRBD2 (5 bases). Trimming shortened V by 0 bases and J by 5 bases, and 19 bases separated the two germline ends. The length of the CDR3 is 17 residues. Germline-derived CDR1 and CDR2 are LGHDT and YNNKEL (reference sequence). As DNA, the CDR3 is TGTGCCAGCAGCCAAGATGAGTCGGCGACTAATGGGGAGACCCAGTACTTC. Residues: CASSQDESATNGETQYF.

This clone was found once. Other DNA sequences in the same sample also yield this CDR3. The rearrangement joins TRBV7-2 to TRBJ2-3, with unresolved D. Germline lookup yields CDR1 SGHTA and CDR2 FQGNSA. Trimming shortened V by 4 bases and J by 3 bases, and 5 bases separated the two germline ends. This CDR3 region has 12 residues. The DNA for the CDR3 is TGTGCCAGCAGCTCCCGTACAGATACGCAGTATTTT. Its protein product is CASSSRTDTQYF. The variable domain in full, completed from reference TRBV7-2 and TRBJ2-3, reads GAGVSQSPSNKVTEKGKDVELRCDPISGHTALYWYRQSLGQGLEFLIYFQGNSAPDKSGLPSDRFSAERTGGSVSTLTIQRTQQEDSAVYLCASSSRTDTQYFGPGTRLTVL.

This clone was observed a single time. V usage is TRBV4-1 and J usage is TRBJ1-4; D is possibly TRBD1 (5 bases). Trimming left V 0 bases short and J 10 bases short, with 12 bases between. Germline V CDR1 and CDR2: MGHRA, YSYEKL. The CDR3 totals 14 residues. Here the CDR3 reads CASSQEGEGVKLFF. The CDR3 DNA follows: TGCGCCAGCAGCCAAGAAGGGGAAGGCGTAAAACTGTTTTTT.

The rearrangement uses TRBV21-1 and TRBJ2-2; the table's D gene call, TRBD1, was not cross checked with the DNA. TRBV21-1 is shown as a pseudogene. CDR3 length: 12 residues. CDR3 residues: CASSKGHGELFF. CDR3 sequence (DNA): TGTGCCAGCAGCAAAGGTCACGGGGAGCTGTTTTTT.